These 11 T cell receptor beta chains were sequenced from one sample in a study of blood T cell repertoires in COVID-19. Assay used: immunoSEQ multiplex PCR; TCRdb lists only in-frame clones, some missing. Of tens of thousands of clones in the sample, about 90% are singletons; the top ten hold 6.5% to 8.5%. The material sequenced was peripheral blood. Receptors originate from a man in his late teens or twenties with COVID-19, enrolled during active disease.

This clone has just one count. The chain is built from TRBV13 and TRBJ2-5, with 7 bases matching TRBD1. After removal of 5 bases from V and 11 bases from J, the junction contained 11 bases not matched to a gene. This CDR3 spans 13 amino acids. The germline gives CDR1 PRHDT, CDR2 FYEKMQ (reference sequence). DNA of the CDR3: TGTGCCAGCAGCCCCCTCCGACAGGGTGGACAGTACTTC. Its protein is CASSPLRQGGQYF.

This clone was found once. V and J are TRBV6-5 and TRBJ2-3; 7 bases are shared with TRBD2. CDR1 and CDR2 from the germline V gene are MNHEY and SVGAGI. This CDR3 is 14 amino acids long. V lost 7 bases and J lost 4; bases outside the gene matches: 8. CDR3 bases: TGTGCCAGCACTAGGACTAGGACCTCAGATACGCAGTATTTT. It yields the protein CASTRTRTSDTQYF.

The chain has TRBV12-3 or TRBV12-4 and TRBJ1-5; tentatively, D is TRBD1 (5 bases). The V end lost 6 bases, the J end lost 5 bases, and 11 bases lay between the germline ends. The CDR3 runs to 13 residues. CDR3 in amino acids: CASSPSGDQPQHF. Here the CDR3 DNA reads TGTGCCAGCAGCCCCTCGGGGGATCAGCCCCAGCATTTT.

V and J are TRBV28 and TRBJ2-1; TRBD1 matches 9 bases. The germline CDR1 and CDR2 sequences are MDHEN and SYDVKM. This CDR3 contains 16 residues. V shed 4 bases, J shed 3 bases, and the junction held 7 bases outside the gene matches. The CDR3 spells CASSSTDRGNYNEQFF. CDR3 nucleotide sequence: TGTGCCAGCAGTTCGACGGACAGGGGAAACTACAATGAGCAGTTCTTC.

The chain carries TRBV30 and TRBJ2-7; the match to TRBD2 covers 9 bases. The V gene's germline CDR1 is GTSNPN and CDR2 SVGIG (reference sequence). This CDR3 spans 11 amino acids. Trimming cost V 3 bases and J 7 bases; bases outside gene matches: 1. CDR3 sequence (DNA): TGTGCCTGGAGCCTAGCGGGAGAGCAGTACTTC. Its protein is CAWSLAGEQYF.

CDR3 DNA sequence: TGTGCCACCCACCGGGACAGGGGTTCCTACGAGCAGTACTTC. Translated: CATHRDRGSYEQYF. The chain is built from TRBV10-3 and TRBJ2-7, with TRBD1 matching 10 bases. Germline loops: CDR1 ENHRY, CDR2 SYGVKD. The CDR3 runs 14 residues. The ends lost 10 bases at V and 1 base at J; junction bases unmatched: 7.

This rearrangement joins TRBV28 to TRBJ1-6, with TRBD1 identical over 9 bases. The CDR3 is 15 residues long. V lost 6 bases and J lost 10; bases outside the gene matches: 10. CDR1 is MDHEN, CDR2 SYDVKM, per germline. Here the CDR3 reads CASSYTQGARSPLHF. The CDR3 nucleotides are TGTGCCAGCAGCTATACACAGGGGGCGAGGTCACCCCTCCACTTT. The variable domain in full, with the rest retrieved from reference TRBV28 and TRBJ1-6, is DVKVTQSSRYLVKRTGEKVFLECVQDMDHENMFWYRQDPGLGLRLIYFSYDVKMKEKGDIPEGYSVSREKKERFSLILESASTNQTSMYLCASSYTQGARSPLHFGNGTRLTVT.

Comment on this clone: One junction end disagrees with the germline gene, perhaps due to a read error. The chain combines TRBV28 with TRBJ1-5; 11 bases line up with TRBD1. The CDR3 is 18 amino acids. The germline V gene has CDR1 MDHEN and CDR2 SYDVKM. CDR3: CATSPGTGGIQDNQPQHF. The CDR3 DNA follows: TGTGCCACCAGTCCCGGGACAGGGGGTATACAGGACAATCAGCCCCAGCATTTT.

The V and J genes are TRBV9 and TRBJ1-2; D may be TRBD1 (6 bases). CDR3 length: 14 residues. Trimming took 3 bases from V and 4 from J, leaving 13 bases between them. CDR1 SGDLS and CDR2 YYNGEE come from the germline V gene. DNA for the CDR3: TGTGCCAGCAGCGGAAACAGGGTCGTCTATGGCTACACCTTC. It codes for CASSGNRVVYGYTF.

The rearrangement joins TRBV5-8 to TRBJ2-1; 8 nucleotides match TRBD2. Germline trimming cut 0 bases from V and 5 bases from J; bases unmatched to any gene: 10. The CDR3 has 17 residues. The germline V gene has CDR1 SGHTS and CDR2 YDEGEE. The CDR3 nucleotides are TGTGCCAGCAGCTTGGAGAGGAGCGGGAGAATTCACAATGAGCAGTTCTTC. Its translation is CASSLERSGRIHNEQFF.

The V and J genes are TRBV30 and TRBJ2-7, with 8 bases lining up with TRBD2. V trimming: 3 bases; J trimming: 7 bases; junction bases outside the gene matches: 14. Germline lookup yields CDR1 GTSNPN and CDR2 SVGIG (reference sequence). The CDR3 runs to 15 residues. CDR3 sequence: CAWSRGGSPLGEQYF. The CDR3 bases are TGTGCCTGGAGCCGGGGGGGGTCTCCTTTGGGTGAGCAGTACTTC.